This T cell receptor (beta chain) was identified in a study of shared clonotypes between healthy human individuals (dated by TCRdb to the early 2020s). Regarding the complete study: The cohort comprised a couple of women and a few men aged 18 to 49 years. Leukapheresis yielded between about 0.85 and 9.5 billion PBMCs per donor. Libraries were prepared and TCR repertoires were sequenced by different laboratories using diverse techniques, in order to increase sequencing depth and limit assay-specific biases. For each donor, CD4 naive and CD4 memory were each given three plates, CD8 naive was given two plates, and CD8 memory was given one plate. To estimate repertoire size and how much clonotypes are shared between individuals, the study performed deep sequencing of blood TCR repertoires from about five healthy adults.

The germline V gene provides CDR1 LGHNA and CDR2 YSLEER. Including the terminal cysteine and phenylalanine, the CDR3 comprises 17 residues. Of all the DNA, just the CDR3 is kept, 51 bases in frame from base 1. V loses 0 bases of germline sequence and J loses 1 base, and the interval between the two ends is 16 bases. Summary of the overall study and its limitations: Estimated clonotype richness was generally larger for naive than for memory subsets. The small number of donors limited the genetic and exposure-history diversity represented. Roughly 5% of naive CD4, 3% to 3.5% of naive CD8, about 2.1% of memory CD4, and 0.35% to 0.4% of memory CD8 clonotypes were shared across several donors. Rarefaction of sorted-subset datasets indicated incomplete sequencing despite the large sequencing depth. Pairwise subsampling led to the expectation that sequencing depth would affect the degree of clonotype sharing among donors. Sampling was restricted to blood, and TCR repertoires in tissues likely differ from the TCR repertoires found in blood. Compared with non-shared clonotypes, clonotypes shared by all four sorted-subset donors had higher generation probabilities.

CD8 naive samples were CD45RO-negative cells positively selected for CCR7, giving a CD45RA+CCR7+ population that excluded TemRA cells. The donors were healthy, HIV-negative adults with no recently reported acute infections or vaccinations. Every donor was a Caucasian adult living in Nashville, Tennessee, USA. After blood collection by leukapheresis, PBMCs were isolated using Ficoll-Histopaque density gradient centrifugation and then cryopreserved in the vapor phase of liquid nitrogen. Analytical flow cytometry was used to check the purity and quantity of each magnetically sorted T cell population. Genomic DNA was isolated from every sorted fraction and measured by UV absorbance on a Nanodrop 2000c. Using the deep immunoSEQ assay, TCR CDR3 regions were amplified from genomic DNA by multiplex PCR. For each cell subset, the extracted genomic DNA was distributed evenly across all wells of several immunoSEQ 96-well plates, and each plate served as one replicate. For sorted subsets, each replicate PCR was loaded with approximately 190 ng genomic DNA, equivalent to 25,000 to 35,000 T cell genomes. The purified libraries were quantified using a Qubit 3.0 fluorometer, sized with a Bioanalyzer 2100, and then quantified again using the KAPA Library Quantification kit. Every immunoSEQ 96-well plate was sequenced on a dedicated single-read 150-cycle Illumina NextSeq 550 flow cell. Turning to the authors' computational methods: Because the immunoSEQ output held only junctional sequences and lacked quality scores, the filtering could not match the filtering applied to full-length reads. Sequences were annotated with PyIR, a Python wrapper for IgBLAST v1.9, using IMGT germline references to assign V/J genes and CDR3. Reads were removed for weak V/J assignments (E-value above 1e-6), missing CDR3, stop codons, out-of-frame junctions, or ambiguous translated residues. V3J clonotypes were defined by identical inferred V gene, J gene, and CDR3 amino acid sequence. To compute the percentage overlap between repertoires, the number of shared unique clonotypes was divided by the size of the smaller repertoire. Three approaches were used to assess repertoire richness: RTK rarefaction, the Chao1 estimator, and Recon v2.1 estimates of unobserved clonotypes. Generation probabilities for all TCRbeta clonotypes obtained by the gDNA method from a handful of donors were computed using OLGA. In TCRdb, the immuneACCESS table is reduced to in-frame sequences with V and J assigned. These tables do not hold every clone; where another copy was compared, an unresolved V gene accounts for under half, and the others remain unexplained. D and trimming were read from the DNA, whereas the V and J calls and clone size are those reported in that table. For this sample there are hundreds of thousands of clones; 85% to 95% appear just once. Under 30% of the sample is taken by the ten largest.

Details on this clone: Which antigen it targets is not known. The input lacks base qualities; no much larger clone sits a single base away.

The sequence was collected from a man aged 30-40 years in good health. The rearranged segments are TRBV4-3 and TRBJ2-7; TRBD2 is a possible D gene, resting on 7 matching bases. What was sequenced was naive CD8+ T cells sorted from blood. Read against the paper, the sample's cell subset or site label means: CD45RA+CCR7+. The DNA reads as follows: TGCGCCAGCAGCCAAGATTGGGGGCGGGAGCTATCCTACGAGCAGTACTTC. This encodes CASSQDWGRELSYEQYF.